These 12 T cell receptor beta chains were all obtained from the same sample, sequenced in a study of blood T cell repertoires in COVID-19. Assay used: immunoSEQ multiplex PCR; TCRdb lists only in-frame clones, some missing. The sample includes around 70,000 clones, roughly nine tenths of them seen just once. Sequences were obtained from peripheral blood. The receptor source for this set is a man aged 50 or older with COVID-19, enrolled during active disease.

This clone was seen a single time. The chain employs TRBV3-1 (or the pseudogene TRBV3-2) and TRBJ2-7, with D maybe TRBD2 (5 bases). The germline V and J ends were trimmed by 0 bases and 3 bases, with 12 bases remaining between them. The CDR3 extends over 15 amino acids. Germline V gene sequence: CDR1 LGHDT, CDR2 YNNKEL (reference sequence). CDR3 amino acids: CASSQDGGKRYEQYF. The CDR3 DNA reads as TGTGCCAGCAGCCAAGATGGAGGCAAACGCTACGAGCAGTACTTC.

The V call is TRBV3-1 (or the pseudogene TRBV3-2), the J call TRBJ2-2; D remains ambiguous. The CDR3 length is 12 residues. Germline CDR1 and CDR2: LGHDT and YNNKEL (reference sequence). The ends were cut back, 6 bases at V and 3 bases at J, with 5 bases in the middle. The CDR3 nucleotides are TGTGCCAGCAGGTCCTACACCGGGGAGCTGTTTTTT. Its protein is CASRSYTGELFF.

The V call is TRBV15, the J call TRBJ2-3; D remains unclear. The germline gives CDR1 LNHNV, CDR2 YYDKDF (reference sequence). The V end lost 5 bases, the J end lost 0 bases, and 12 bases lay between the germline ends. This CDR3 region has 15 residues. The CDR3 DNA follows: TGTGCCACCAGCCGATCAGTCCAGAGCACAGATACGCAGTATTTT. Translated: CATSRSVQSTDTQYF.

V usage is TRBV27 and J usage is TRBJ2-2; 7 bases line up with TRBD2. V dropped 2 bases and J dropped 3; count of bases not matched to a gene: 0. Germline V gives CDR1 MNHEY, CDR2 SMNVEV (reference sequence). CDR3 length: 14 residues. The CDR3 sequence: CASSLREDTGELFF. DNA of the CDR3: TGTGCCAGCAGTTTACGGGAGGACACCGGGGAGCTGTTTTTT.

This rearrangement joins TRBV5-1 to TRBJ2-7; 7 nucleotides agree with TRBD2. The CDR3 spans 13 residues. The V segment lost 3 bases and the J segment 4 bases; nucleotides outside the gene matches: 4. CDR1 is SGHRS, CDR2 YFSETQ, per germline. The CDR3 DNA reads TGCGCCAGCAGCTCTATGGGGGGGTACGAGCAGTACGTC. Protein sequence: CASSSMGGYEQYV.

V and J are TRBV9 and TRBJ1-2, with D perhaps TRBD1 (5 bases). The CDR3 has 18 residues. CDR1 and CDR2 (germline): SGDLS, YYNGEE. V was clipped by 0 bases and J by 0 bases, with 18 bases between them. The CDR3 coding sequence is TGTGCCAGCAGCGTAGGCCCAGGGTACCCTGCTCCTAACTATGGCTACACCTTC. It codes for CASSVGPGYPAPNYGYTF. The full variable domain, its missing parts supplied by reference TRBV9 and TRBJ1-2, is DSGVTQTPKHLITATGQRVTLRCSPRSGDLSVYWYQQSLDQGLQFLIQYYNGEERAKGNILERFSAQQFPDLHSELNLSSLELGDSALYFCASSVGPGYPAPNYGYTFGSGTRLTVV.

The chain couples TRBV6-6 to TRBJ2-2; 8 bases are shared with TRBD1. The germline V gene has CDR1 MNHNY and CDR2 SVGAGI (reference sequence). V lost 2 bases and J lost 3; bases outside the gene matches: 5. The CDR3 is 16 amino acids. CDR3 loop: CASSYPDRADTGELFF. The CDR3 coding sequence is TGTGCCAGCAGTTACCCGGACAGGGCGGACACCGGGGAGCTGTTTTTT.

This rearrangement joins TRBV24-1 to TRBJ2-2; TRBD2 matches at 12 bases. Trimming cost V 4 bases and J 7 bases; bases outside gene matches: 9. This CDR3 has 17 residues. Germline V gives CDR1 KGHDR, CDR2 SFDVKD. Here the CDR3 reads CATSERLAGVSGGELFF. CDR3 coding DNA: TGTGCCACCAGTGAGAGACTAGCGGGAGTTTCTGGCGGGGAGCTGTTTTTT.

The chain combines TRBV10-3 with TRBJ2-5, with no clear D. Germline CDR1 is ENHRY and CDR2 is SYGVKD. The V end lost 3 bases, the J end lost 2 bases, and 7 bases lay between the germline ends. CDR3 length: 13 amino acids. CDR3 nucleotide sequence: TGTGCCATCAGTGACTCGCTACAAGAGACCCAGTACTTC. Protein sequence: CAISDSLQETQYF.

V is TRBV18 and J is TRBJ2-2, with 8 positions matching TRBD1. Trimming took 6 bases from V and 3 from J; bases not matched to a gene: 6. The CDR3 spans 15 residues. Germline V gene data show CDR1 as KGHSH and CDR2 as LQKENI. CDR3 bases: TGTGCCAGCTCCCTCGGACAGGGCTACACCGGGGAGCTGTTTTTT. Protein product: CASSLGQGYTGELFF.

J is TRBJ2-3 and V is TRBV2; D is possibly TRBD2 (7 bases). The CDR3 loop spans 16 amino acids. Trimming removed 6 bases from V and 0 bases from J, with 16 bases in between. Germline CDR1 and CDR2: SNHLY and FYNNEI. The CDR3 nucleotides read TGTGCCAGCAGAAAGGGGGGGGGATCTAGCACAGATACGCAGTATTTT. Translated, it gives CASRKGGGSSTDTQYF.

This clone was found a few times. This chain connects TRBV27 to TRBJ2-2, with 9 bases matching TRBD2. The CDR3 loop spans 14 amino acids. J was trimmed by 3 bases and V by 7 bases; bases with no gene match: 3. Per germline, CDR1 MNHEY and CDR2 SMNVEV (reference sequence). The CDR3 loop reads CASKGLADTGELFF. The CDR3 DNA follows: TGTGCCAGCAAGGGACTAGCCGACACCGGGGAGCTGTTTTTT.